This T cell receptor (beta chain) stems from a study of T-cell reconstitution after alpha-beta-depleted transplantation in children. Findings and caveats of the study: When one year had passed after transplant, most T-cell counts and diversity came from newly produced T cells. At around two months after transplant, the alpha-beta T cells were reportedly derived from several hundred expanded clones that came from non-depleted graft cells. Several patients had high TCRbeta diversity at day 60; it came from surviving recipient T cells and thymic progenitors.

With regard to this clonotype: Its antigen is not known. One end of the junction fails to match germline, which may point to a read error.

Unique molecular identifiers were built into the TCRbeta library. A single record per CDR3 protein comes from TCRdb applying MiXCR to the PCR reads. This table has hundreds of thousands of distinct CDR3 sequences, about an eighth appearing once. Germline V gene data show CDR1 as SGHKS and CDR2 as YYEKEE (reference sequence). This CDR3 comprises 15 residues. Sequenced here: PBMCs, sampled before TCRalphabeta/CD19-depleted stem cell transplant. This clonotype was obtained from a girl between 2 and 10 years old with congenital amegakaryocytic thrombocytopenia, due to receive a stem cell transplant. The chain recombines TRBV5-5 with TRBJ2-1; a weak D match, TRBD1 (6 bases). CDR3: CASSLSTGAYYEQFF. CDR3 in DNA: TGTGCCAGCAGCTTGTCGACAGGAGCCTACTATGAGCAGTTCTTC. Full variable domain (remainder filled in from reference TRBV5-5 and TRBJ2-1): DAGVTQSPTHLIKTRGQQVTLRCSPISGHKSVSWYQQVLGQGPQFIFQYYEKEERGRGNFPDRFSARQFPNYSSELNVNALLLGDSALYLCASSLSTGAYYEQFFGPGTRLTVL.